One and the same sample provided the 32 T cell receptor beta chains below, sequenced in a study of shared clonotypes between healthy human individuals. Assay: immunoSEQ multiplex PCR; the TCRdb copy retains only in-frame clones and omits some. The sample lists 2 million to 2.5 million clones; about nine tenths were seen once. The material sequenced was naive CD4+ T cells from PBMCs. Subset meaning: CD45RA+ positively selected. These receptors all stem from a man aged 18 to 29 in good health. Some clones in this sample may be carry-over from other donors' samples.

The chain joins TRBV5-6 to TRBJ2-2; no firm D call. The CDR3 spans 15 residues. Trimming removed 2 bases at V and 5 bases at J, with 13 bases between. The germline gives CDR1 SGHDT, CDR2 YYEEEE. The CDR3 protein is CASSFGLFGTGELFF. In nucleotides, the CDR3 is TGTGCCAGCAGCTTTGGCCTTTTTGGGACCGGGGAGCTGTTTTTT.

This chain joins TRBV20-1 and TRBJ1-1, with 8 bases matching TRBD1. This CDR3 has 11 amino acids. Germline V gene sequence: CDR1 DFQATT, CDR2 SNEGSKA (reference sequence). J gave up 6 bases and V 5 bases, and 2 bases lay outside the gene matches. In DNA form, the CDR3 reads TGCAGTGCTGGACAGGGTTCTGAAGCTTTCTTT. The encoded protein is CSAGQGSEAFF.

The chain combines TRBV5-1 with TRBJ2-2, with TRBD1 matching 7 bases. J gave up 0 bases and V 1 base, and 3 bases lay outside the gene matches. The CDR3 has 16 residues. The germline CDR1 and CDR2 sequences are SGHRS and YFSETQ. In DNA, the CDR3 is TGCGCCAGCAGCTTGTGGGGGACAGCGAACACCGGGGAGCTGTTTTTT. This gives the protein CASSLWGTANTGELFF.

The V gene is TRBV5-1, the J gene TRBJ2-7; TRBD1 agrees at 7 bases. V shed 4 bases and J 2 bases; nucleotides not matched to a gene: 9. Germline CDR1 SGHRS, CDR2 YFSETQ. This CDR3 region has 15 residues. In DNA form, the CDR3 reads TGCGCCAGCAGCCCAAACGGACAGGCGGCCTACGAGCAGTACTTC. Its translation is CASSPNGQAAYEQYF.

In DNA, the CDR3 is TGTGCCAGTAGTATCCTCACGTCCACCGGGGAGCTGTTTTTT. Its translation is CASSILTSTGELFF. The rearrangement uses TRBV19 and TRBJ2-2; D not resolved. This CDR3 has 14 amino acids. Per the germline V gene, CDR1 is LNHDA and CDR2 is SQIVND (reference sequence). The germline V and J ends were trimmed by 3 bases and 4 bases, with 9 bases remaining between them.

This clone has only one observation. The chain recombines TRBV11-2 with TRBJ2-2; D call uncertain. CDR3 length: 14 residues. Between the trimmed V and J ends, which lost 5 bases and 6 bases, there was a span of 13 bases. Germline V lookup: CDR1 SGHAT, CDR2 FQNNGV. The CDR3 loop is CASSAPSGSGELFF. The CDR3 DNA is TGTGCCAGCAGCGCGCCCTCCGGGTCCGGGGAGCTGTTTTTT.

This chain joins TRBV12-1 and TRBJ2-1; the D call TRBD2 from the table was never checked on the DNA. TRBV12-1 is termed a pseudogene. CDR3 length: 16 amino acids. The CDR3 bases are TGTGCCAGCAGCGGCGAAGGCAGCGGGAGTCTAAATGAGCAGTTCTTC. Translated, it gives CASSGEGSGSLNEQFF.

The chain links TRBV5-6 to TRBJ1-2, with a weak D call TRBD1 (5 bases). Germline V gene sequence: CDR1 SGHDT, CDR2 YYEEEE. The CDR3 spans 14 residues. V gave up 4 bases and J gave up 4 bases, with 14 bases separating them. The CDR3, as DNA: TGTGCCAGCAGCAGGGACTCCGGGGGCTATGGCTACACCTTC. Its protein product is CASSRDSGGYGYTF.

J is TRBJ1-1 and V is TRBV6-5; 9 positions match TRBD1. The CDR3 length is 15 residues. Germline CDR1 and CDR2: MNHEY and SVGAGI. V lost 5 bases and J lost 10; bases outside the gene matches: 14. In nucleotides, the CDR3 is TGTGCCAGCAGTCACGGGACAGGGAAAATGCGTGTAGCTTTCTTT. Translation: CASSHGTGKMRVAFF.

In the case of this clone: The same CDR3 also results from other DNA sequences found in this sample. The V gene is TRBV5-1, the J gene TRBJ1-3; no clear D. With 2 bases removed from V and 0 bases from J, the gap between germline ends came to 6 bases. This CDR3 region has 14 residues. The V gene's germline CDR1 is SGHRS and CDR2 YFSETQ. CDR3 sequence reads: CASSLTSSGNTIYF. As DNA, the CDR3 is TGCGCCAGCAGCTTAACTAGCTCTGGAAACACCATATATTTT.

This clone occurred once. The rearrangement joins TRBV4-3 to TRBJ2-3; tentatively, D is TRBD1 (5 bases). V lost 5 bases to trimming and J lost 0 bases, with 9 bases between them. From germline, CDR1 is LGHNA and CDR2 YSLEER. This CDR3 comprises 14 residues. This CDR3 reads CASSRGYSTDTQYF. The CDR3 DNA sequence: TGCGCCAGCAGCAGGGGTTATAGCACAGATACGCAGTATTTT.

The CDR3 sequence is CASRLSRRGPDTQYF. The CDR3 DNA is TGTGCAAGTCGCTTATCCCGCCGGGGACCAGATACGCAGTATTTT. This rearrangement joins TRBV12-2 to TRBJ2-3. TRBV12-2 is designated a pseudogene. The CDR3 consists of 15 residues.

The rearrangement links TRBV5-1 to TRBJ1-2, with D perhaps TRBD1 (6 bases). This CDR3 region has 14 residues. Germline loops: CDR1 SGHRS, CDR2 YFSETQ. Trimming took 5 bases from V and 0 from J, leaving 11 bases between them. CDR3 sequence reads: CASRSGTTNYGYTF. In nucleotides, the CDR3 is TGCGCCAGCAGATCTGGGACAACTAACTATGGCTACACCTTC.

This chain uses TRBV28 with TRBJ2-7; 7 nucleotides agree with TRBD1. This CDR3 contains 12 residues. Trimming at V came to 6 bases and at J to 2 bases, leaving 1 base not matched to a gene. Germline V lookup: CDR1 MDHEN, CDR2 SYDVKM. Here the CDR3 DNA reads TGTGCCAGCAGCGGACAGGCCTACGAGCAGTACTTC. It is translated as CASSGQAYEQYF.

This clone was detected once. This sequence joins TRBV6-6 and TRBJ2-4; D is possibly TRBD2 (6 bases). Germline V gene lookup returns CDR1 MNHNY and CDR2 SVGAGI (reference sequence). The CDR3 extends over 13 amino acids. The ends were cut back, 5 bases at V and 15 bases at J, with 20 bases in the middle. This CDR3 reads CASSPRGEDPGYF. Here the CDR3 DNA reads TGTGCCAGCAGTCCCCGTGGGGAGGATCCCGGGTACTTC.

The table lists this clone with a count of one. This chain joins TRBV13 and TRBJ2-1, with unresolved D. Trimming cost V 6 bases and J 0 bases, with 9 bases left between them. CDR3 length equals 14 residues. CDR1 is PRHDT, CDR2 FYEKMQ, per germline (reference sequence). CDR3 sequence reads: CASSSRLSYNEQFF. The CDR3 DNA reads TGTGCCAGCAGTAGCCGACTCTCCTACAATGAGCAGTTCTTC.

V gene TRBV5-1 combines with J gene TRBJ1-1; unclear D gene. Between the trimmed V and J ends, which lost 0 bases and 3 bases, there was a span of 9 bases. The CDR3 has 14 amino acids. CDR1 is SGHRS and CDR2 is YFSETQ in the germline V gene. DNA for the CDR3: TGCGCCAGCAGCTTGGCCGGCTGGGACACTGAAGCTTTCTTT. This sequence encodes CASSLAGWDTEAFF. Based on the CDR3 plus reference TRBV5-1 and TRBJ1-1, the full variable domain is KAGVTQTPRYLIKTRGQQVTLSCSPISGHRSVSWYQQTPGQGLQFLFEYFSETQRNKGNFPGRFSGRQFSNSRSEMNVSTLELGDSALYLCASSLAGWDTEAFFGQGTRLTVV.

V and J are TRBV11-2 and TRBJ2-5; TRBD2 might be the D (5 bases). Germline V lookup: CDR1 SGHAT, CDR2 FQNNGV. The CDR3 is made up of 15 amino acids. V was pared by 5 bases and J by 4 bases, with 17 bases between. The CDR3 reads CASSLQTNSRETQYF. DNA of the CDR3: TGTGCCAGCAGCCTCCAGACTAACTCGAGAGAGACCCAGTACTTC.

The CDR3 coding sequence is TGTGCCAGCAGTCCACCAAATTTCAGGGAGGCTTTCTTT. This encodes CASSPPNFREAFF. The V call is TRBV28, the J call TRBJ1-1; weak D call: TRBD1 (5 bases). Germline CDR1 is MDHEN and CDR2 is SYDVKM. V was clipped by 5 bases and J by 11 bases, with 18 bases between them. CDR3 length: 13 amino acids.

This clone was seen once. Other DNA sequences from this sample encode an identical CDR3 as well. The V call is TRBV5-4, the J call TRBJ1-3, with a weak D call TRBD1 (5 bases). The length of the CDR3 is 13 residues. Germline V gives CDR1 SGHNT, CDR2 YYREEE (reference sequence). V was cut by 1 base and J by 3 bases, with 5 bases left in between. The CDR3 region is CASSLTGGNTIYF. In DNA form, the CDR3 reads TGTGCCAGCAGCTTGACAGGTGGAAACACCATATATTTT.

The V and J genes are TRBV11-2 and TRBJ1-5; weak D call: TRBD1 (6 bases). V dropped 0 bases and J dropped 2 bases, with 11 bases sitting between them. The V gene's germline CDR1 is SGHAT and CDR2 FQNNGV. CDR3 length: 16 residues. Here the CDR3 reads CASSLDRGTGNQPQHF. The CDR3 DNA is TGTGCCAGCAGCTTAGATAGGGGGACCGGCAATCAGCCCCAGCATTTT.

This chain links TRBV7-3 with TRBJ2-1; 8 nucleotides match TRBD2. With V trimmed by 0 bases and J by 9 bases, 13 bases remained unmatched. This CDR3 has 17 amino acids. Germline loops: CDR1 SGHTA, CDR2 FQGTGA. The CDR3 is CASSLTRVGTSLGEQFF. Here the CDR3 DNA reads TGTGCCAGCAGCTTAACTAGGGTGGGGACTAGTTTAGGTGAGCAGTTCTTC.

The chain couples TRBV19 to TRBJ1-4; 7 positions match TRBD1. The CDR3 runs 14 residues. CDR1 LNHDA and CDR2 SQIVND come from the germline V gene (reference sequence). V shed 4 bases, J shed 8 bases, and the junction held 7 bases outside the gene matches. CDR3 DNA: TGTGCCAGTAGTAACGACAGGGTTGAGGAAAAACTGTTTTTT. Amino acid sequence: CASSNDRVEEKLFF. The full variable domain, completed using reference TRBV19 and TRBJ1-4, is DGGITQSPKYLFRKEGQNVTLSCEQNLNHDAMYWYRQDPGQGLRLIYYSQIVNDFQKGDIAEGYSVSREKKESFPLTVTSAQKNPTAFYLCASSNDRVEEKLFFGSGTQLSVL.

CDR3: CASSLGGGQGSYGYTF. The CDR3, as DNA: TGTGCCAGCAGCTTGGGGGGAGGACAGGGGTCCTATGGCTACACCTTC. This chain uses TRBV5-4 with TRBJ1-2; 9 positions match TRBD1. There are 16 residues in the CDR3. V gave up 0 bases and J gave up 4 bases; unmatched junction bases: 7. Germline loops: CDR1 SGHNT, CDR2 YYREEE (reference sequence).

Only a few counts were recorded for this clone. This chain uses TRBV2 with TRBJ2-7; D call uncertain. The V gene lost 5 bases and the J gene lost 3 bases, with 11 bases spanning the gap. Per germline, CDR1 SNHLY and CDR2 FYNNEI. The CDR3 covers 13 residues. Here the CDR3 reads CASSRSTSYEQYF. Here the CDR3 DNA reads TGTGCCAGCAGTAGGAGTACAAGCTACGAGCAGTACTTC.

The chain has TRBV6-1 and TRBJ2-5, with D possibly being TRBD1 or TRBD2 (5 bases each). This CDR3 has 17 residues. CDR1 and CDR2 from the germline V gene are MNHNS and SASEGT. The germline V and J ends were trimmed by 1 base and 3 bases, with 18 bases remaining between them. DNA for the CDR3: TGTGCCAGCAGTGAAGAGGGGAGAGCTTATTTTAAAGAGACCCAGTACTTC. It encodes CASSEEGRAYFKETQYF.

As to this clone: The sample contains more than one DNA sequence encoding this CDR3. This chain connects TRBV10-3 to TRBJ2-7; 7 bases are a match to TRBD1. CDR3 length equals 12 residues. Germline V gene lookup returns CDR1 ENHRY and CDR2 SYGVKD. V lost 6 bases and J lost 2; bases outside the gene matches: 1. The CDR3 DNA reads TGTGCCATCAGCGGACAGGCCTACGAGCAGTACTTC. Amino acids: CAISGQAYEQYF.

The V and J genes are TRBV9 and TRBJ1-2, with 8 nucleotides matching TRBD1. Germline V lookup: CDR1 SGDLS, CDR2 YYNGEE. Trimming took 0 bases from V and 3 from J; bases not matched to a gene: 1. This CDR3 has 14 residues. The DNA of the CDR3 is TGTGCCAGCAGCGTAGGACAGGGGTACTATGGCTACACCTTC. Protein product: CASSVGQGYYGYTF.

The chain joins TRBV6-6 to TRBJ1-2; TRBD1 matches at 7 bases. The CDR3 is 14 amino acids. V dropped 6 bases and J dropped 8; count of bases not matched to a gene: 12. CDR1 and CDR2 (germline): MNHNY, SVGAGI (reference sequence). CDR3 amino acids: CASRETGTEKGYTF. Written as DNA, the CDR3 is TGTGCCAGCAGAGAGACCGGGACAGAAAAAGGCTACACCTTC.

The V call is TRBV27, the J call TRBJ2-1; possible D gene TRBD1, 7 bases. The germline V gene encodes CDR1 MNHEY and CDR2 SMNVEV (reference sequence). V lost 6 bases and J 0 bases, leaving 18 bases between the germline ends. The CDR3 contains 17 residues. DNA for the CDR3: TGTGCCAGCAGCCGGGACAGAACGGGAGCCTCCTACAATGAGCAGTTCTTC. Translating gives CASSRDRTGASYNEQFF.

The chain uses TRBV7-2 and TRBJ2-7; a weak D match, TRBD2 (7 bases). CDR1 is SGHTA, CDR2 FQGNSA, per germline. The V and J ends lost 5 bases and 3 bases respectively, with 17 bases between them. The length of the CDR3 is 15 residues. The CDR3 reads CASSPKGGVHYEQYF. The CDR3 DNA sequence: TGTGCCAGCAGCCCCAAAGGGGGGGTCCACTACGAGCAGTACTTC.

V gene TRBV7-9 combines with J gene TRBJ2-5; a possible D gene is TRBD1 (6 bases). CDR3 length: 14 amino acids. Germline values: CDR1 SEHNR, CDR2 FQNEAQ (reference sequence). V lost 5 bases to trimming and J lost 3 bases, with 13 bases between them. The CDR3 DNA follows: TGTGCCAGCAGCCCCCCCGAGGGGGAAGAGACCCAGTACTTC. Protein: CASSPPEGEETQYF.